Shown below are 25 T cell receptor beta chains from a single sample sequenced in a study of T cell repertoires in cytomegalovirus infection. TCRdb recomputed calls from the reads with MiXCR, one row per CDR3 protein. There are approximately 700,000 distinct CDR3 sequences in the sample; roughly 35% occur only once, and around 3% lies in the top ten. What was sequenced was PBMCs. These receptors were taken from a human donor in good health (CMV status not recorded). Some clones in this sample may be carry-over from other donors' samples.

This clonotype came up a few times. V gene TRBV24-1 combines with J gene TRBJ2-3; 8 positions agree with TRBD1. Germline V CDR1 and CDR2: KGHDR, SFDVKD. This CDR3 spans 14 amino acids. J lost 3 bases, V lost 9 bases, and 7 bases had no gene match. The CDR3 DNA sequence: TGTGCCACCCCGACAGGGGAGCGGACAGATACGCAGTATTTT. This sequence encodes CATPTGERTDTQYF.

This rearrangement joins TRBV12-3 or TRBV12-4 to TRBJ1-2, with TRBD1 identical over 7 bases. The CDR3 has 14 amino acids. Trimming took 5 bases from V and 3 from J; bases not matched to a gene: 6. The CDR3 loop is CASSPDRVHYGYTF. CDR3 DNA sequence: TGTGCCAGCAGTCCCGACAGGGTTCACTATGGCTACACCTTC.

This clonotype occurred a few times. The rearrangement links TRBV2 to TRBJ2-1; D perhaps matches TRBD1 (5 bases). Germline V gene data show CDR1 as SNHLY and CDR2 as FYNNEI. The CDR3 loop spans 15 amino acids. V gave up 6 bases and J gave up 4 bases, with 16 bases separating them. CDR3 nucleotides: TGTGCCAGCAGACACGGTGACAGCCCTTACAATGAGCAGTTCTTC. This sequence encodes CASRHGDSPYNEQFF.

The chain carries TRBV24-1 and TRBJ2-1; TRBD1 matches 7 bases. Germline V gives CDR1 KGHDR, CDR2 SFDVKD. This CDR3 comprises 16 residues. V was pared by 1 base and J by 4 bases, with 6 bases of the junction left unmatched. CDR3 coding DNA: TGTGCCACCAGTGATTTCCCGGACAGGACGTACAATGAGCAGTTCTTC. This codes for CATSDFPDRTYNEQFF.

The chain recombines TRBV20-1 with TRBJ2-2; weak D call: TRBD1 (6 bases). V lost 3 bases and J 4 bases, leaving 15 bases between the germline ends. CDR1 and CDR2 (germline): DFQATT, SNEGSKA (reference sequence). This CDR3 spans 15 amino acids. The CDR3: CSASSGGSITGELFF. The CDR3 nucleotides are TGCAGTGCTAGTTCTGGGGGCTCGATCACCGGGGAGCTGTTTTTT.

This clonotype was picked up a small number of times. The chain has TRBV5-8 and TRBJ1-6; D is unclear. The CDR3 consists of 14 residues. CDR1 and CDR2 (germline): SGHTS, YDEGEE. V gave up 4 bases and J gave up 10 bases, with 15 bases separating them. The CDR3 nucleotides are TGTGCCAGCAGCCTCCGAGGCCTGGAGTCACCCCTCCACTTT. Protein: CASSLRGLESPLHF.

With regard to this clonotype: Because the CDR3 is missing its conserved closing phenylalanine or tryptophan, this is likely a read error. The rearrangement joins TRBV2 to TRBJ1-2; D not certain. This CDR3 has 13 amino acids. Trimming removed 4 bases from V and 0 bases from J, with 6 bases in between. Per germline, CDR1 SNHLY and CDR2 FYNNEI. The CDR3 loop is CASSGGANYGYTL. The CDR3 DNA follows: TGTGCCAGCAGTGGCGGGGCTAACTATGGCTACACCTTA.

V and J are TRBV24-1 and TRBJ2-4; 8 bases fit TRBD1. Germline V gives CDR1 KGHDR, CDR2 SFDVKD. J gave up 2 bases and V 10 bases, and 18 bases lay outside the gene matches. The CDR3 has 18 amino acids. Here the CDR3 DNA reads TGTGCCACGCCGACAGGGGAGAAGGTTTTCGGGACCAAAAACATTCAGTACTTC. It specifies CATPTGEKVFGTKNIQYF.

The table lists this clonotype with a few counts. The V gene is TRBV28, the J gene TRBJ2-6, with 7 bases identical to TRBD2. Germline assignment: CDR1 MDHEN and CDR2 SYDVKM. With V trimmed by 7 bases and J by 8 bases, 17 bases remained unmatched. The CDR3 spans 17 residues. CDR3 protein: CASIPREGLVSPNVLTF. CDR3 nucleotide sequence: TGTGCCAGCATCCCAAGGGAGGGGCTGGTTAGCCCCAACGTCCTGACTTTC.

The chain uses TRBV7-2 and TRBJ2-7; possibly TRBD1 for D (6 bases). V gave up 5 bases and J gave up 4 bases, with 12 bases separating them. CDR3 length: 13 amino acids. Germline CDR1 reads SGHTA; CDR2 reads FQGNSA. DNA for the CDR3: TGTGCCAGCAGCCCAGTACAGGGTTACGAGCAGTACTTC. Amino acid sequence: CASSPVQGYEQYF.

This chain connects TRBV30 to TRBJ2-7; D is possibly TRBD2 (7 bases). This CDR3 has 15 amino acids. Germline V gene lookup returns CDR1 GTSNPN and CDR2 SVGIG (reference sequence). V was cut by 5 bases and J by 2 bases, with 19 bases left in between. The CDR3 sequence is CAWGSGGGAPYEQYF. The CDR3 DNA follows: TGTGCCTGGGGCTCCGGCGGGGGCGCTCCCTACGAGCAGTACTTC.

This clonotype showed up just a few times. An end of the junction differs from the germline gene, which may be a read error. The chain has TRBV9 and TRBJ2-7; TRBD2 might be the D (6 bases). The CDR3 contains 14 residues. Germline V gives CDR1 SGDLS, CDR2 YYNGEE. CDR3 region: CASSAGTLSYEQYF. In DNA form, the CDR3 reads TGTGCCAGCAGCGCCGGGACTCTTAGCTACGAGCAGTATTTC.

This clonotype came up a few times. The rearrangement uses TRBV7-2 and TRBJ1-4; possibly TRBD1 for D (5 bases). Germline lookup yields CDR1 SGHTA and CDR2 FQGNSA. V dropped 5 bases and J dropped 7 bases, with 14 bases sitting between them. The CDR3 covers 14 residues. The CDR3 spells CASSPRRGGEKLFF. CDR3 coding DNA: TGTGCCAGCAGCCCCCGGAGGGGCGGTGAAAAACTGTTTTTT.

The CDR3 coding sequence is TGTGCCAGTACCCCCATAGCGGGGGGGCTGGGGGAGCTGTTTTTT. Its translation is CASTPIAGGLGELFF. The V gene is TRBV19, the J gene TRBJ2-2, with 11 nucleotides matching TRBD2. This CDR3 region has 15 residues. Germline V CDR1 and CDR2: LNHDA, SQIVND (reference sequence). Trimming at V came to 7 bases and at J to 8 bases, leaving 9 bases not matched to a gene.

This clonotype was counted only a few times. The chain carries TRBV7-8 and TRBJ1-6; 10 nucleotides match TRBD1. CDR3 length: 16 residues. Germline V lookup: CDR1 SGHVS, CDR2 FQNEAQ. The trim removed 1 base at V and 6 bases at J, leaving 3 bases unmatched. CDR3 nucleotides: TGTGCCAGCAGCTTAGGTGGGGACAGGGGTAATTCACCCCTCCACTTT. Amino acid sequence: CASSLGGDRGNSPLHF.

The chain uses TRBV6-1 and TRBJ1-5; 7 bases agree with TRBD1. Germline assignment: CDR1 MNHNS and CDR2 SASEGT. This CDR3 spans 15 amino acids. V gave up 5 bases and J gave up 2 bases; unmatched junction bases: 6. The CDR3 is CASSKQGNRNQPQHF. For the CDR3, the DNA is TGTGCCAGCAGTAAACAGGGGAATCGCAATCAGCCCCAGCATTTT.

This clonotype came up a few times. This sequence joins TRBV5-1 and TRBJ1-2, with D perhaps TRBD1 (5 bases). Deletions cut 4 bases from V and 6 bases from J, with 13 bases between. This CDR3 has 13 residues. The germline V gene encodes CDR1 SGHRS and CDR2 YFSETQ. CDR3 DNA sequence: TGCGCCAGCAGCCTCAGGGCAGGGCATGGCTACACCTTC. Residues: CASSLRAGHGYTF. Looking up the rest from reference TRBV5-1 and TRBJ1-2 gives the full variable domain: KAGVTQTPRYLIKTRGQQVTLSCSPISGHRSVSWYQQTPGQGLQFLFEYFSETQRNKGNFPGRFSGRQFSNSRSEMNVSTLELGDSALYLCASSLRAGHGYTFGSGTRLTVV.

The CDR3 reads CSARRDTNTEAFF. The CDR3 DNA sequence: TGCAGTGCTAGGCGGGACACGAACACTGAAGCTTTCTTT. The chain uses TRBV20-1 and TRBJ1-1; possible D gene TRBD1, 6 bases. Looked up from germline, CDR1 is DFQATT and CDR2 is SNEGSKA (reference sequence). V gave up 3 bases and J gave up 1 base, with 9 bases separating them. The CDR3 is 13 amino acids.

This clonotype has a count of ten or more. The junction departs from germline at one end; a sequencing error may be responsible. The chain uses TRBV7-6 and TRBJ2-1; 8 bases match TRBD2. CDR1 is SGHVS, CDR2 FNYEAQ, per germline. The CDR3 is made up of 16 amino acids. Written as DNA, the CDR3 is TGTGCCAGCAGTAATAAGACTAGCGCGTCCTCCAATGAGCAGTTCTTC. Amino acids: CASSNKTSASSNEQFF.

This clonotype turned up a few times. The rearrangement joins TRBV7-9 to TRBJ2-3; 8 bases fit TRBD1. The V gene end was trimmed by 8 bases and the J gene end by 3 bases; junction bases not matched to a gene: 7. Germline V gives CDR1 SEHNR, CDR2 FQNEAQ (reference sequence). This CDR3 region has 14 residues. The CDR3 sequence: CASGARGPTDTQYF. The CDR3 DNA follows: TGTGCCAGCGGGGCCAGGGGGCCGACAGATACGCAGTATTTT.

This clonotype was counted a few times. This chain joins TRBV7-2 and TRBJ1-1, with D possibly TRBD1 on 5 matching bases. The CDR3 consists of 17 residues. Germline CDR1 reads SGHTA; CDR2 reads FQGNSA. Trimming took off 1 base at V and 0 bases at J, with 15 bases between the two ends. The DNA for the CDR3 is TGTGCCAGCAGCTTAGGTCTAGACAGCCCCATGAACACTGAAGCTTTCTTT. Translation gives CASSLGLDSPMNTEAFF. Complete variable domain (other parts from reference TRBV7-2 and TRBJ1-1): GAGVSQSPSNKVTEKGKDVELRCDPISGHTALYWYRQSLGQGLEFLIYFQGNSAPDKSGLPSDRFSAERTGGSVSTLTIQRTQQEDSAVYLCASSLGLDSPMNTEAFFGQGTRLTVV.

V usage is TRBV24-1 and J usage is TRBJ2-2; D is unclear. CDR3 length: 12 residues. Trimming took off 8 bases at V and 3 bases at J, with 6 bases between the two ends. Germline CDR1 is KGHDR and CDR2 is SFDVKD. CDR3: CATTGYTGELFF. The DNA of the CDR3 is TGTGCCACCACCGGCTACACCGGGGAGCTGTTTTTT.

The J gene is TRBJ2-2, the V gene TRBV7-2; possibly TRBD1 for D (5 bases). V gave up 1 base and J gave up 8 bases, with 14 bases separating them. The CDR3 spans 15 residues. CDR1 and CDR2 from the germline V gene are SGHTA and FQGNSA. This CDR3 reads CASSLVLGVAGELFF. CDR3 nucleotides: TGTGCCAGCAGCTTAGTCCTAGGGGTTGCGGGGGAGCTGTTTTTT. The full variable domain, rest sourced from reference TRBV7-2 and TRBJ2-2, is GAGVSQSPSNKVTEKGKDVELRCDPISGHTALYWYRQSLGQGLEFLIYFQGNSAPDKSGLPSDRFSAERTGGSVSTLTIQRTQQEDSAVYLCASSLVLGVAGELFFGEGSRLTVL.

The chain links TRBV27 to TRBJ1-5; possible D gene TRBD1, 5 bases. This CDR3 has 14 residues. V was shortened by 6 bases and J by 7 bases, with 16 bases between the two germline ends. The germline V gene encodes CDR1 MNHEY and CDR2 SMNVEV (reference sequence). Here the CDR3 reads CASSRGGGKQPQHF. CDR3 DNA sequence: TGTGCCAGCAGCCGGGGGGGGGGGAAACAGCCCCAGCATTTT.

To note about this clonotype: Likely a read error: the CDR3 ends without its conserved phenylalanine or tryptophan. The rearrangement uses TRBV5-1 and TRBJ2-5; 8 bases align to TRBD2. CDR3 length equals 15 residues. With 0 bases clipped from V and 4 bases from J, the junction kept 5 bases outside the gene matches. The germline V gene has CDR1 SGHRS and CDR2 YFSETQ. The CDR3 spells CASSLDGRAVETQYL. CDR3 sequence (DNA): TGCGCCAGCAGCTTGGACGGGAGGGCCGTAGAGACCCAGTACTTA.